This T cell receptor beta chain emerged from a study of blood T cell repertoires in COVID-19. The wider study: Samples came from the United States, Italy and Spain, spanning acute and convalescent COVID-19. Sample material is recorded as cDNA or gDNA derived from T cells, B-cell-depleted T cells, or PBMCs.

Authors' data handling: The assay estimated nucleated cells by amplifying reference gene primers. Method: immunoSEQ multiplex PCR; TCRdb's copy keeps in-frame clones and lacks some. V and J calls and clone size are copied from that table; D and trimming were computed from the DNA. The sample holds approximately 140,000 clones, around 85% seen once. Material: peripheral blood. The receptor was derived from a man between 65 and 85 years old with acute or convalescent COVID-19.

CDR3 in amino acids: CASSLVGGRVNTEAFF. In DNA, the CDR3 is TGCGCCAGCAGCTTGGTTGGGGGCCGGGTGAACACTGAAGCTTTCTTT. The V and J genes are TRBV5-1 and TRBJ1-1; D is possibly TRBD1 (6 bases). Trimming removed 0 bases at V and 0 bases at J, with 12 bases between. From germline, CDR1 is SGHRS and CDR2 YFSETQ. The CDR3 runs 16 residues.